Shown below are 9 T cell receptor beta chains from a single sample sequenced in a study of vaccination effects on CD4 cells after COVID-19. In the ViraFEST assay, antigen-specific CD4+ clonotypes were identified by expansion after peptide-pool stimulation. The authors isolated CD4+ T cells after around 10 days of culture. This table comes from immunoSEQ multiplex PCR, and its TCRdb copy is limited to in-frame clones, with some not included. Here the sample spans some 20,000 clones, 70% being singletons. Antigens of these TCRs are unknown. Sequencing was performed on CD4+ T cells from PBMCs cultured with HCoV-229E spike peptides, taken before COVID-19 vaccination. The receptors were sampled from a human donor who received a COVID-19 vaccine.

This clone was counted between two and nine times. The rearrangement joins TRBV7-9 to TRBJ1-2; D remains unclear. Germline V gene data show CDR1 as SEHNR and CDR2 as FQNEAQ (reference sequence). Trimming took 2 bases from V and 3 from J, leaving 13 bases between them. The CDR3 contains 15 residues. The CDR3 loop is CASSLWPRDDYGYTF. Here the CDR3 DNA reads TGTGCCAGCAGCTTATGGCCGCGAGATGACTATGGCTACACCTTC. Based on the CDR3 plus reference TRBV7-9 and TRBJ1-2, the full variable domain is DTGVSQNPRHKITKRGQNVTFRCDPISEHNRLYWYRQTLGQGPEFLTYFQNEAQLEKSRLLSDRFSAERPKGSFSTLEIQRTEQGDSAMYLCASSLWPRDDYGYTFGSGTRLTVV.

This chain connects TRBV5-6 to TRBJ2-4; D remains unclear. The CDR3 sequence is 15 residues long. V was shortened by 0 bases and J by 0 bases, with 7 bases between the two germline ends. Germline V lookup: CDR1 SGHDT, CDR2 YYEEEE. CDR3 region: CASSLASLAKNIQYF. The DNA of the CDR3 is TGTGCCAGCAGCTTGGCGAGCCTAGCCAAAAACATTCAGTACTTC.

This rearrangement joins TRBV5-1 to TRBJ1-3; 9 bases align to TRBD1. The CDR3 is 15 amino acids. Germline CDR1 is SGHRS and CDR2 is YFSETQ. The V and J ends lost 4 bases and 4 bases, in that order; junction bases with no gene match: 6. The DNA of the CDR3 is TGCGCCAGCAGCCGGGGACAGGGCGGAGGAAACACCATATATTTT. Translating it yields CASSRGQGGGNTIYF.

The chain employs TRBV2 and TRBJ2-7, with D possibly TRBD1 on 6 matching bases. Trimming shortened V by 8 bases and J by 0 bases, and 17 bases separated the two germline ends. The CDR3 is made up of 15 amino acids. Germline V gene data show CDR1 as SNHLY and CDR2 as FYNNEI. The CDR3 protein is CASLVGTSTSYEQYF. In nucleotides, the CDR3 is TGTGCCAGCCTCGTAGGGACATCAACCTCCTACGAGCAGTACTTC.

This rearrangement joins TRBV10-2 to TRBJ2-1, with D unresolved. The CDR3 consists of 15 residues. V was trimmed by 4 bases and J by 5 bases, leaving 15 bases between them. Per germline, CDR1 WSHSY and CDR2 SAAADI. The DNA of the CDR3 is TGCGCCAGCAGTGGTAGCCGCCATTGGGACAATGAGCAGTTCTTC. Translated, it gives CASSGSRHWDNEQFF.

The genes are TRBV7-6 and TRBJ2-2; D gene ambiguous. The length of the CDR3 is 15 residues. Germline CDR1 SGHVS, CDR2 FNYEAQ. V was cut by 1 base and J by 0 bases, with 6 bases left in between. DNA of the CDR3: TGTGCCAGCAGCTTAGGGTCAGCGAACACCGGGGAGCTGTTTTTT. This translates into CASSLGSANTGELFF.

This clone was picked up a small number of times. The chain recombines TRBV4-1 with TRBJ2-7; D ambiguous. CDR3 length: 15 amino acids. The germline gives CDR1 MGHRA, CDR2 YSYEKL. Trimming removed 3 bases at V and 6 bases at J, with 18 bases between. The CDR3 here is CASSHPRRSRSEQYF. The CDR3 DNA sequence: TGCGCCAGCAGCCACCCAAGGCGGTCTCGGAGCGAGCAGTACTTC.

This sequence joins TRBV9 and TRBJ2-1; 8 bases fit TRBD2. The junction had 9 bases not matched to a gene; V was cut back by 0 bases and J by 10 bases. CDR1 is SGDLS, CDR2 YYNGEE, per germline. CDR3 length equals 15 residues. The CDR3, as DNA: TGTGCCAGCAGCGTAGAAAAGCGGGAGTTTTTCGAGCAGTTCTTC. Its protein product is CASSVEKREFFEQFF.

The chain uses TRBV20-1 and TRBJ2-1; D is uncertain. This CDR3 is built from 11 residues. CDR1 DFQATT and CDR2 SNEGSKA come from the germline V gene (reference sequence). With 6 bases removed from V and 9 bases from J, the gap between germline ends came to 12 bases. CDR3 DNA: TGCAGTGCGGAAAGGAGTCGTGAGCAGTTCTTC. Translation: CSAERSREQFF.